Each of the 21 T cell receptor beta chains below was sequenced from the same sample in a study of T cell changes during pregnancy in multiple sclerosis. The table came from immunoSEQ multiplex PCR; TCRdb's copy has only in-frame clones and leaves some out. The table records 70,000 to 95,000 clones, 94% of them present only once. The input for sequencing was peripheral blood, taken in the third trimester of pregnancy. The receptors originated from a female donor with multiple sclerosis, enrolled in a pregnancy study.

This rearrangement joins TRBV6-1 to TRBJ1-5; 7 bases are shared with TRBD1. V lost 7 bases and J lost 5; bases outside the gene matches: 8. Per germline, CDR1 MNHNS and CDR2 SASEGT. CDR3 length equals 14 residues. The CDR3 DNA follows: TGTGCCAGCACCCCGACAGGGAGAGATCAGCCCCAGCATTTT. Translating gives CASTPTGRDQPQHF.

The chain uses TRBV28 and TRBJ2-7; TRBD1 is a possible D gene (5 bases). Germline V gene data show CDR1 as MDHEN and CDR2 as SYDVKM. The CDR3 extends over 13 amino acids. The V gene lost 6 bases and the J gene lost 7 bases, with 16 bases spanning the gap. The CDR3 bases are TGTGCCAGCAGCCCGAAAGGGGTACAAGAGCAGTACTTC. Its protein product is CASSPKGVQEQYF. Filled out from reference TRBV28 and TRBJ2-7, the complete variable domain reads DVKVTQSSRYLVKRTGEKVFLECVQDMDHENMFWYRQDPGLGLRLIYFSYDVKMKEKGDIPEGYSVSREKKERFSLILESASTNQTSMYLCASSPKGVQEQYFGPGTRLTVT.

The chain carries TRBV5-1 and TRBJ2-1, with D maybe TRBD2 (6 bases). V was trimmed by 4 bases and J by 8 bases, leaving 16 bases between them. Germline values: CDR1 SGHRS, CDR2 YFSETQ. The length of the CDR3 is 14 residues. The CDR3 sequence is CASSTGLLGDEQFF. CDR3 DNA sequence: TGCGCCAGCAGCACGGGACTCTTAGGGGATGAGCAGTTCTTC.

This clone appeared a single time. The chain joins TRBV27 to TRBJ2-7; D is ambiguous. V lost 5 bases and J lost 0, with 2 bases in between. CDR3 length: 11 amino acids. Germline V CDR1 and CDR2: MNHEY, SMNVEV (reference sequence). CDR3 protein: CASSRSYEQYF. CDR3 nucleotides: TGTGCCAGCAGTCGCTCCTACGAGCAGTACTTC.

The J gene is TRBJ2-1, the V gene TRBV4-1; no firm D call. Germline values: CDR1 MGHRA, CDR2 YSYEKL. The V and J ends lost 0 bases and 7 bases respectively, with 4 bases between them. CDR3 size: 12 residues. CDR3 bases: TGCGCCAGCAGCCAAGATCCAAATGAGCAGTTCTTC. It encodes CASSQDPNEQFF.

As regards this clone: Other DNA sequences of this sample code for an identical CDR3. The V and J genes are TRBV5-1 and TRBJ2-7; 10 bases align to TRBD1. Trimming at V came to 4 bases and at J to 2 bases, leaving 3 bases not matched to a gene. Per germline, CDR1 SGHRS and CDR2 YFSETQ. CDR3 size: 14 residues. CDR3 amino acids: CASSLGQGAYEQYF. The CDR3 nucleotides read TGCGCCAGCAGCCTCGGACAGGGGGCCTACGAGCAGTACTTC.

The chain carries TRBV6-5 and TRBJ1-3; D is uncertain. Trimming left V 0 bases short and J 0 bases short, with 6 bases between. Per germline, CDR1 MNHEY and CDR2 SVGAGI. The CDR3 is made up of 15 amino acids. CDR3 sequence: CASSYSRASGNTIYF. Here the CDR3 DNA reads TGTGCCAGCAGTTACTCGAGAGCCTCTGGAAACACCATATATTTT.

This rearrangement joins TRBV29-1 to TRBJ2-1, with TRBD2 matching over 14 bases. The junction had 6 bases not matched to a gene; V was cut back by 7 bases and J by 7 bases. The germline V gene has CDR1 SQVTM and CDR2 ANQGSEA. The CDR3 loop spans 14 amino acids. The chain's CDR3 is CSGTGLAGENEQFF. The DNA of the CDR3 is TGCAGCGGGACGGGACTAGCGGGAGAGAATGAGCAGTTCTTC.

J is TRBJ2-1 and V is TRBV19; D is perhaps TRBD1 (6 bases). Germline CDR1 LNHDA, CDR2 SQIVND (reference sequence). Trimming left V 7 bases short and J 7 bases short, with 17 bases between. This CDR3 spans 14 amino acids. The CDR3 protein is CASNMGARWNEQFF. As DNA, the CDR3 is TGTGCCAGTAACATGGGGGCCCGGTGGAATGAGCAGTTCTTC.

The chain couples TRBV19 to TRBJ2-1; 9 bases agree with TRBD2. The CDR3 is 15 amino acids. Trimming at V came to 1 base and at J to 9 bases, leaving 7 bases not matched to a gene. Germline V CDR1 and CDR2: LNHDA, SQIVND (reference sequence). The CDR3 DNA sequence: TGTGCCAGTAGTATAGTTGCGGGAGGGGTGGGTGAGCAGTTCTTC. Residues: CASSIVAGGVGEQFF.

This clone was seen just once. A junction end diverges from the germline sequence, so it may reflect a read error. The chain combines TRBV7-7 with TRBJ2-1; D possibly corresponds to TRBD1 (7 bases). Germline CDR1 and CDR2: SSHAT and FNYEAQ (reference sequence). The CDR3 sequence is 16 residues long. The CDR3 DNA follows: TGTGCTAGCAGCTTAGGCACCGGCCAGGGGGGTAATGAGCAGTTCTTC. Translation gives CASSLGTGQGGNEQFF.

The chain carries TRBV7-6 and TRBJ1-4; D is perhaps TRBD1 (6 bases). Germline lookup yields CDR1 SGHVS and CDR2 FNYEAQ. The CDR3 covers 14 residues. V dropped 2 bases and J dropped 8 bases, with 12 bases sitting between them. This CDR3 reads CASSLRQAGEKLFF. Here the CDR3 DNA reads TGTGCCAGCAGCTTAAGACAGGCAGGCGAAAAACTGTTTTTT.

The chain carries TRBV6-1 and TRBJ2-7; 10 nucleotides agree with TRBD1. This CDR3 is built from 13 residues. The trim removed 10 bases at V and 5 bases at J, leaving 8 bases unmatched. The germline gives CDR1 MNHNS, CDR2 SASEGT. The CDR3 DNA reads TGTGCCACTGAGGGACAGGGGATACACGAGCAGTACTTC. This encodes CATEGQGIHEQYF.

CDR3 in DNA: TGTGCCTGGAGTCCCACCGGCAGGAACTATCAGCCCCAGCATTTT. Protein: CAWSPTGRNYQPQHF. V gene TRBV30 combines with J gene TRBJ1-5; no clear D. The length of the CDR3 is 15 residues. Germline loops: CDR1 GTSNPN, CDR2 SVGIG (reference sequence). With 2 bases removed from V and 5 bases from J, the gap between germline ends came to 16 bases.

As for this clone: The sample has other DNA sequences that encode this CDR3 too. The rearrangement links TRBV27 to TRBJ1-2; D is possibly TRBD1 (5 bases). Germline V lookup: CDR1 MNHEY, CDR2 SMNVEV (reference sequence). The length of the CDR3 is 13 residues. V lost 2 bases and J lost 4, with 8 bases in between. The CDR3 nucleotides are TGTGCCAGCAGTTTACAGGGCGGCTATGGCTACACCTTC. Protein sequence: CASSLQGGYGYTF.

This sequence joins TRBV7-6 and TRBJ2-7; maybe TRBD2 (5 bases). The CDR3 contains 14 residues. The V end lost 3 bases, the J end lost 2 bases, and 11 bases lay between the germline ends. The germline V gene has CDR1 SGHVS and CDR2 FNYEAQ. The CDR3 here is CASSLGGPAYEQYF. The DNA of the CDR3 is TGTGCCAGCAGCTTGGGCGGGCCCGCCTACGAGCAGTACTTC.

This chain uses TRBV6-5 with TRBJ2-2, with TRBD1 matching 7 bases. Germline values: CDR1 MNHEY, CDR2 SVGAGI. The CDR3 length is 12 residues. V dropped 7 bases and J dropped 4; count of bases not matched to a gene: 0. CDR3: CASTGGTGELFF. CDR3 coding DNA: TGTGCCAGCACAGGGGGCACCGGGGAGCTGTTTTTT.

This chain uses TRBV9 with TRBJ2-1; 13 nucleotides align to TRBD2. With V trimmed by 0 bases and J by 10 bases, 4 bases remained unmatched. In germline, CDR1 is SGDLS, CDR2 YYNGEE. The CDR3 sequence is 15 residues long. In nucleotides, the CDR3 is TGTGCCAGCAGCGTAGAACTAGCGGGAGGGCGAGAGCAGTTCTTC. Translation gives CASSVELAGGREQFF.

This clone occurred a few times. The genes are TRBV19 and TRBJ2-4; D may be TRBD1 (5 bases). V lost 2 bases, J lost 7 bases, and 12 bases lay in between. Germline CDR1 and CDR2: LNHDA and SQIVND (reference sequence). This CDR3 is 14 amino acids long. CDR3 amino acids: CASSITQGTNIQYF. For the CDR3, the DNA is TGTGCCAGTAGTATAACCCAGGGCACCAACATTCAGTACTTC.

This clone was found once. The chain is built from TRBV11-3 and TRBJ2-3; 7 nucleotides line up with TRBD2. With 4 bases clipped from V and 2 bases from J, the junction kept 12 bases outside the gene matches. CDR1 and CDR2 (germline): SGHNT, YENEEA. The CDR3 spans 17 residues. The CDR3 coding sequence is TGTGCCAGCAGCTCAGCCCTAGCGGACCCTTCCACAGATACGCAGTATTTT. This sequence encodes CASSSALADPSTDTQYF.

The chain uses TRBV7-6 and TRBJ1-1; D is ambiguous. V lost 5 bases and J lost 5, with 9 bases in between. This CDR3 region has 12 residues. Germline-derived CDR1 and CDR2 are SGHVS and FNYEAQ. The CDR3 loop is CASSRSGTEAFF. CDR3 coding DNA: TGTGCCAGCAGCAGATCGGGTACTGAAGCTTTCTTT.